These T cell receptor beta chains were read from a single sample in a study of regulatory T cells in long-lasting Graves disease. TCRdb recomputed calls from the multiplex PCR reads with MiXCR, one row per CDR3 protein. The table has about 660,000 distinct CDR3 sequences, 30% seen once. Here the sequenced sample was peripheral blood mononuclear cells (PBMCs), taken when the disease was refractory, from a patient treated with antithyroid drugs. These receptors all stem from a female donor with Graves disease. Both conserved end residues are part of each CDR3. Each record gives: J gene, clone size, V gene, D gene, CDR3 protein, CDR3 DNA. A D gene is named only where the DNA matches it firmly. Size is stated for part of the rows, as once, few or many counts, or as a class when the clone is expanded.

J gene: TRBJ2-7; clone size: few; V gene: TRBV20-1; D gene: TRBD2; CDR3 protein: CSALGTSGKSSYEQYF; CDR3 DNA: TGCAGTGCCCTCGGGACTAGCGGGAAGAGCTCCTACGAGCAGTACTTC
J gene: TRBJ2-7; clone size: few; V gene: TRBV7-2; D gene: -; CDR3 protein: CASSSQALASYEQYF; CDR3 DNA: TGTGCCAGCAGCTCCCAAGCCCTAGCGTCCTACGAGCAGTACTTC
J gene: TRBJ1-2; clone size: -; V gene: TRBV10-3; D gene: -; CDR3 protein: CAIGGGGANYGYTF; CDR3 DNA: TGTGCCATCGGGGGTGGCGGAGCTAACTATGGCTACACCTTC
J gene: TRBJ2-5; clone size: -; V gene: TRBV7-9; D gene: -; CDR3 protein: CASSLEAGYEETQYF; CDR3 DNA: TGTGCCAGCAGCTTAGAAGCGGGTTACGAAGAGACCCAGTACTTC
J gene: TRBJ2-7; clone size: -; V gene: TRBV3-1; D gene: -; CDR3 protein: CASSEDRNYEQYF; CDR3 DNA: TGTGCCAGCAGCGAGGACCGGAACTACGAGCAGTACTTC
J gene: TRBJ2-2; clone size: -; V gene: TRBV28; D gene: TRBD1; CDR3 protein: CASSLRRDRNLNTGELFF; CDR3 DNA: TGTGCCAGCAGCTTGCGGAGGGACAGGAACTTGAACACCGGGGAGCTGTTTTTT
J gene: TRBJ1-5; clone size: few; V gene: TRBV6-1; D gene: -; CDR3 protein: CASHGVRNQPQHF; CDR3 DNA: TGTGCCAGCCACGGAGTTAGAAATCAGCCCCAGCATTTT
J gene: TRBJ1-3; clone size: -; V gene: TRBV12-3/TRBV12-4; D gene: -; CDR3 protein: CASSLETGSSGNTIYF; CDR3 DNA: TGTGCCAGCAGTTTGGAGACGGGGAGCTCTGGAAACACCATATATTTT
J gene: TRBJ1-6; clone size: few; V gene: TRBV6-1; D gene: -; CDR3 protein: CASTDPQGPYNSPLHF; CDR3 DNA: TGTGCCAGCACCGACCCCCAAGGCCCCTATAATTCACCCCTCCACTTT
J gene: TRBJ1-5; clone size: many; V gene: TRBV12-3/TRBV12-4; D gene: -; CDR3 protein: CASSPGDGNMSNQPQHF; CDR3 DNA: TGTGCCAGCAGTCCAGGAGACGGAAACATGAGCAATCAGCCCCAGCATTTT
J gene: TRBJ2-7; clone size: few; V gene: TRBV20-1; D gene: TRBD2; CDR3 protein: CSARDGAGIYEQYF; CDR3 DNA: TGCAGTGCTAGAGATGGAGCGGGAATCTACGAGCAGTACTTC
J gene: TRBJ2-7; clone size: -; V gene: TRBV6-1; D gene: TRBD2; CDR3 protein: CASSAHAGTQTSREQYF; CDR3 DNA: TGTGCCAGCAGTGCTCACGCCGGGACCCAGACTAGCAGGGAGCAGTACTTC
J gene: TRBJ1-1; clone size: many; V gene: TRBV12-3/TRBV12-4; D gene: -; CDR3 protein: CASRRDTNTEAFF; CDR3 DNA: TGTGCCAGCAGGAGGGACACAAACACTGAAGCTTTCTTT
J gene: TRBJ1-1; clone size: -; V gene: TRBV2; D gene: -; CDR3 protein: CASTKTWGLNTEAFF; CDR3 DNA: TGTGCCAGCACCAAAACCTGGGGACTGAACACTGAAGCTTTCTTT
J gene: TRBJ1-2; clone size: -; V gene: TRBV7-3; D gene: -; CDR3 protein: CASSQGSGGYTF; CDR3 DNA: TGTGCCAGCAGCCAAGGGTCGGGGGGCTACACCTTC
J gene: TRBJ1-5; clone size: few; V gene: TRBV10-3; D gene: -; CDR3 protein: CAISSGEGNQPQHF; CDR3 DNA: TGTGCCATCAGTTCTGGAGAAGGCAATCAGCCCCAGCATTTT
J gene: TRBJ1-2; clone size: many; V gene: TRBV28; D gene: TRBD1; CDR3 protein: CASSLAGGADGYTF; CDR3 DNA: TGTGCCAGCAGTTTAGCAGGGGGCGCAGACGGCTACACCTTC
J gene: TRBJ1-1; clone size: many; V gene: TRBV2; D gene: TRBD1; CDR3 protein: CASRVDRGRTEAFF; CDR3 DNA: TGTGCCAGCAGAGTGGACAGGGGCCGGACTGAAGCTTTCTTT